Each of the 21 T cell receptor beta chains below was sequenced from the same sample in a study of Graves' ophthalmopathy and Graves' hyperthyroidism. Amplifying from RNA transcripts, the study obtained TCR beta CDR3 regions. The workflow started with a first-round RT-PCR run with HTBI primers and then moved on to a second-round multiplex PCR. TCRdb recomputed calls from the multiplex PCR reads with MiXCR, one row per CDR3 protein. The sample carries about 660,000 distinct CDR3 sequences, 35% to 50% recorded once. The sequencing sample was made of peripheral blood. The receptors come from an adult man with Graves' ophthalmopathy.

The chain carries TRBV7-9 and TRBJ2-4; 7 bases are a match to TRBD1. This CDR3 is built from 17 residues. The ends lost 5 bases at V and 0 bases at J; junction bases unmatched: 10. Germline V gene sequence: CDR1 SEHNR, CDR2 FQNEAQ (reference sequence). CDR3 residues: CASSPSLDRPAKNIQYF. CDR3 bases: TGTGCCAGCAGCCCCTCCCTGGACAGGCCAGCCAAAAACATTCAGTACTTC.

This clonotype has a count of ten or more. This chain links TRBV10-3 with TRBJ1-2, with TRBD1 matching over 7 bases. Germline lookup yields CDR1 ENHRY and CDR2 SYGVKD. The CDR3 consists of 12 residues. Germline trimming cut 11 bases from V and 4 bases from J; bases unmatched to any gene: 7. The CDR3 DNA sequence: TGTGCCTCCGAACAGGGGAGCTATGGCTACACCTTC. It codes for CASEQGSYGYTF.

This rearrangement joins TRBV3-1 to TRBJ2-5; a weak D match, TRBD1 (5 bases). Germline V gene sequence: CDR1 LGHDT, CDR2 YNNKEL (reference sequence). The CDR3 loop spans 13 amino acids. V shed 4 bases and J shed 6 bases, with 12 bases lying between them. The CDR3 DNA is TGTGCCAGCAGCCTCAGGGCCCACCAGACCCAGTACTTC. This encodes CASSLRAHQTQYF.

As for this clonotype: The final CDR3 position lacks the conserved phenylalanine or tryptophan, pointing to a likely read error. CDR3 coding DNA: TGCAGTGCTAGAAACCGTTTAAGACAGGGACTATACGAGCAGTACCTC. As protein: CSARNRLRQGLYEQYL. V usage is TRBV20-1 and J usage is TRBJ2-7; D is tentatively TRBD1 or TRBD2 (7 bases each). Per the germline V gene, CDR1 is DFQATT and CDR2 is SNEGSKA (reference sequence). The CDR3 length is 16 residues. Trimming pared 2 bases from V and 4 bases from J, leaving 21 bases between.

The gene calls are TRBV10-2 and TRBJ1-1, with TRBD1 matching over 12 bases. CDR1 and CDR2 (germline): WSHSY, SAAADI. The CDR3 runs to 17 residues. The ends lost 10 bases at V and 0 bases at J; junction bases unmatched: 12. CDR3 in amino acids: CATVPQGTGGLNTEAFF. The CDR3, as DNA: TGCGCCACCGTCCCTCAAGGGACAGGGGGCCTGAACACTGAAGCTTTCTTT.

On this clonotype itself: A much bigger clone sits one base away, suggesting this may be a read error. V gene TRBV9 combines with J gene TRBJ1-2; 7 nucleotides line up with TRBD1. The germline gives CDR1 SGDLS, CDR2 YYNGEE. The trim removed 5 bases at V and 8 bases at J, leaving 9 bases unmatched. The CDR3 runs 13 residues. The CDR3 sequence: CASSDRDSSGYTF. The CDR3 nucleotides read TGTGCCAGCAGTGACCGGGACAGCTCCGGCTACACCTTC.

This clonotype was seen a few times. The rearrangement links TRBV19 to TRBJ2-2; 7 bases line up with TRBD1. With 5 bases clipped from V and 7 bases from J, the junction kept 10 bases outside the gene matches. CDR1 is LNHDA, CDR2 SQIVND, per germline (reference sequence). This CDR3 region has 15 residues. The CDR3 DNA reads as TGTGCCAGTAGTGAACACAGGGGTTCGAACGGGGAGCTGTTTTTT. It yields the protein CASSEHRGSNGELFF.

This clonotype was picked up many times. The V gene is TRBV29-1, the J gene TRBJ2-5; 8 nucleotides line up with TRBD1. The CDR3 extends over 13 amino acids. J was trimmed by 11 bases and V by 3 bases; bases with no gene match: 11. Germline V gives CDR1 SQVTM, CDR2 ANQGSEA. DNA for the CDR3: TGCAGCGTTGAGTCCGGGACAGGAAGGCAGCAGTACTTC. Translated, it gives CSVESGTGRQQYF.

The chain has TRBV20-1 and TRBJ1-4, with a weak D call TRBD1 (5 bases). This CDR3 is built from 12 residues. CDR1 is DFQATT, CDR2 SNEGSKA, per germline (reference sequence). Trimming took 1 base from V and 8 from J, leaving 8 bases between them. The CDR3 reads CSARVGPEKLFF. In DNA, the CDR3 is TGCAGTGCTAGAGTGGGACCCGAAAAACTGTTTTTT.

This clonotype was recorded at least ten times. The CDR3 DNA is TGTGCCAGCAGCTCTGACCCCTCTGGAAACACCATATATTTT. Translation: CASSSDPSGNTIYF. J is TRBJ1-3 and V is TRBV7-2; D is unresolved. Germline CDR1 reads SGHTA; CDR2 reads FQGNSA. The CDR3 totals 14 residues. Trimming left V 4 bases short and J 0 bases short, with 7 bases between.

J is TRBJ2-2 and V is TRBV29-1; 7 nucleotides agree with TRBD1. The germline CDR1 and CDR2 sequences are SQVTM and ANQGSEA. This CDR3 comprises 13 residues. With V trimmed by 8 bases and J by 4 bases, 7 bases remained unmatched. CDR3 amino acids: CSQGRDSTGELFF. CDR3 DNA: TGCAGCCAAGGACGGGACAGCACCGGGGAGCTGTTTTTT.

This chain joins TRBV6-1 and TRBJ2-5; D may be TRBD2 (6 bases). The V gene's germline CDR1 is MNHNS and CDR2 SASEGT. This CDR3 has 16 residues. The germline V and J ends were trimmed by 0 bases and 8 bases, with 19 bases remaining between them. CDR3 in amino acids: CASSEAPHGTASTQYF. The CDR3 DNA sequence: TGTGCCAGCAGTGAAGCTCCACATGGGACTGCTTCAACCCAGTACTTC.

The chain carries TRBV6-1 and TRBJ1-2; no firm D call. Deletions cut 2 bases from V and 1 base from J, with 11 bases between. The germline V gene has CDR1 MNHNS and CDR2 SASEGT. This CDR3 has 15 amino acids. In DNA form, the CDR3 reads TGTGCCAGCAGTGAAAGTCGTCTCAATAACTATGGCTACACCTTC. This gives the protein CASSESRLNNYGYTF.

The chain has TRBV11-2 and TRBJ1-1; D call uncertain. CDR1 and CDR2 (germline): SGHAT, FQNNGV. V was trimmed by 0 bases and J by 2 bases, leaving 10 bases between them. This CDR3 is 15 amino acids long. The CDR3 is CASSLDLRANTEAFF. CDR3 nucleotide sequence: TGTGCCAGCAGCTTAGATCTCAGAGCCAACACTGAAGCTTTCTTT. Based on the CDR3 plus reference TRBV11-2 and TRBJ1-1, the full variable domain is EAGVAQSPRYKIIEKRQSVAFWCNPISGHATLYWYQQILGQGPKLLIQFQNNGVVDDSQLPKDRFSAERLKGVDSTLKIQPAKLEDSAVYLCASSLDLRANTEAFFGQGTRLTVV.

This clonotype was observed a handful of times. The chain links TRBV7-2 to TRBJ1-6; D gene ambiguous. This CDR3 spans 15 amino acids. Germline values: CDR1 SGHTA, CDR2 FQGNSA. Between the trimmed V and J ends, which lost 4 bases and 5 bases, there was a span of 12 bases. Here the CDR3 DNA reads TGTGCCAGCAGCTCCCTCTCACAAAATAATTCACCCCTCCACTTT. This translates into CASSSLSQNNSPLHF.

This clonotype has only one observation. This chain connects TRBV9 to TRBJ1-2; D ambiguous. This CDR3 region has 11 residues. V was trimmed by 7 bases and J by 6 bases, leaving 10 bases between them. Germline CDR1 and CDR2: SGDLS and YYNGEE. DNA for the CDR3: TGTGCCAGCTTAGGCAGAAATGGCTACACCTTC. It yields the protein CASLGRNGYTF.

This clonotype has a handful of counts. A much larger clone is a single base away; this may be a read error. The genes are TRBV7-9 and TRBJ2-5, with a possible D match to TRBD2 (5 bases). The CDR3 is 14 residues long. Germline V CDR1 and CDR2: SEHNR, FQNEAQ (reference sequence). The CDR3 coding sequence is TGTGCCAGCAGCTTTTCGGGGTCTCAAGAGGCCCAGTACTTC. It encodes CASSFSGSQEAQYF.

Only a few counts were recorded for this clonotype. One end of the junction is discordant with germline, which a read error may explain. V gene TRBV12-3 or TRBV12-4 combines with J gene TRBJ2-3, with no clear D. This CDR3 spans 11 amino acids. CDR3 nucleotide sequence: TGTGCCATCAGTGAGTCTGATACGCAGTATTTT. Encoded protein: CAISESDTQYF.

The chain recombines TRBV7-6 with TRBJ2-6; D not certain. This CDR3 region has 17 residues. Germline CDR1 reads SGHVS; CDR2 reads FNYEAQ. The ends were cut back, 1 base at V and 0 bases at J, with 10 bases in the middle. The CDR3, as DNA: TGTGCCAGCAGCTTAGAGCGACGCCCCTCTGGGGCCAACGTCCTGACTTTC. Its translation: CASSLERRPSGANVLTF.

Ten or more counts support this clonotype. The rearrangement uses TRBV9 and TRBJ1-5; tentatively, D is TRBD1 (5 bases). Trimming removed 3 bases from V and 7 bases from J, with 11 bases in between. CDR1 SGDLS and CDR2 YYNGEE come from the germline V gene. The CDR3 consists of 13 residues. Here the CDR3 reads CASSEAGTQPQHF. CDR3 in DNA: TGTGCCAGCAGCGAAGCCGGGACGCAGCCCCAGCATTTT.

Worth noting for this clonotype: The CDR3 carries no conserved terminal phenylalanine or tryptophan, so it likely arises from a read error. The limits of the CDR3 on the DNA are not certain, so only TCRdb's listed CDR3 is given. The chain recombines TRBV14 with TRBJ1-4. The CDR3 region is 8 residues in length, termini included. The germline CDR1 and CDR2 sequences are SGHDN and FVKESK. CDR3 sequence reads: CASSQVGY.